The T cell receptor beta chain described here comes from a study of blood T cells in healthy people across ages. Notes on the study in general: Diversity of TCR beta correlated strongly with naive T cell percentage.

With V trimmed by 4 bases and J by 3 bases, 4 bases remained unmatched. Germline CDR1 and CDR2: DFQATT and SNEGSKA (reference sequence). CDR3 length: 14 residues. PCR was performed a second time for about 7 to 11 cycles using a sample-barcoded 5' primer and a J-beta primer mix. Via MiXCR, TCRdb re-called the 5' RACE reads, giving one row per CDR3 protein. The sample lists about 600,000 distinct CDR3 sequences; around 50% were seen once. This clonotype was observed a handful of times. Its antigen is unidentified. V usage is TRBV20-1 and J usage is TRBJ2-1, with 9 bases aligning to TRBD2. The sequence was collected from a man older than 75 in good health. The sample comprised blood. CDR3 nucleotide sequence: TGCAGTGCTAATAGCGGGAGAGTCTACAATGAGCAGTTCTTC. This sequence encodes CSANSGRVYNEQFF.